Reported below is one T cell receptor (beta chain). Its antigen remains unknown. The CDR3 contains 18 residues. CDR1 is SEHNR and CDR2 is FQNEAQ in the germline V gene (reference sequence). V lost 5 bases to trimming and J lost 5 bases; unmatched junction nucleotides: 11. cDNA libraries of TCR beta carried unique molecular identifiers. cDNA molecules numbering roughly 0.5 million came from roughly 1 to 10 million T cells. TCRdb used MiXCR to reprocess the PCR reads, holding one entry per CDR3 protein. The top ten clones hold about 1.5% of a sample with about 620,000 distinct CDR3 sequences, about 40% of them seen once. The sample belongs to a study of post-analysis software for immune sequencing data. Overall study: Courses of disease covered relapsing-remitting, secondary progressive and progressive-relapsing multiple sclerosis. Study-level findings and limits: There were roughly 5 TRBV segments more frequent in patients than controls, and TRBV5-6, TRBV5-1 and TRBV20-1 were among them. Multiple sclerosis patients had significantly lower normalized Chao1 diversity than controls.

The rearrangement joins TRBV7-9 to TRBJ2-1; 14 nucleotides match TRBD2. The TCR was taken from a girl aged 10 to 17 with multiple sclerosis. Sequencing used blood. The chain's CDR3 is CASSPGTSGSLVHNEQFF. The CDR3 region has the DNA TGTGCCAGCAGCCCAGGGACTAGCGGGAGTCTAGTCCACAATGAGCAGTTCTTC.